The entry that follows covers one T cell receptor (beta chain) sequence. What was amplified from RNA transcripts were TCR beta CDR3 regions. HTBI primers drove first-round RT-PCR of the TCR CDR3. TCRdb re-analysed the multiplex PCR reads in MiXCR, keeping a single row per CDR3 protein. The sample records under 400,000 distinct CDR3 sequences, 21% being singletons. Disease duration under 2 months; hyperthyroidism patients were aged 18 to 65. For the diagnoses, clinical symptoms, serum thyroxine and TRAb, thyroid ultrasound and orbital computed tomography were used. This CDR3 contains 15 residues. CDR1 and CDR2 (germline): SGHNT, YYREEE (reference sequence). The V and J ends lost 10 bases and 9 bases respectively, with 23 bases between them. This entry comes from a study of T cells in Graves' hyperthyroidism and ophthalmopathy.

This sequence originates from a woman between 45 and 60 years old with Graves' hyperthyroidism. The V and J genes are TRBV5-4 and TRBJ1-6; weak D call: TRBD1 (5 bases). The material sequenced was blood. DNA for the CDR3: TGTGCCTCCTGCCGAGGAGGGAATCAGGGTTCACCCCTCCACTTT. Translating it yields CASCRGGNQGSPLHF.